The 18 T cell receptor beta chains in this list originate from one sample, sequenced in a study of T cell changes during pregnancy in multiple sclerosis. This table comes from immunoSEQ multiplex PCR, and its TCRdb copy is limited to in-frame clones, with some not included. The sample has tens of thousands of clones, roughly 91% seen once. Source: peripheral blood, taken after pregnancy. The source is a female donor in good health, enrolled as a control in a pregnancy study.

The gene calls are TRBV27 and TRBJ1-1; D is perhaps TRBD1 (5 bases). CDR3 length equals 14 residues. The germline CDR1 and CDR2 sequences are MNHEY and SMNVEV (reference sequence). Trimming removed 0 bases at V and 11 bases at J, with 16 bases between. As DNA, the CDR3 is TGTGCCAGCAGTTTATCCTCTCGGGGGATTCGGGCTTTCTTT. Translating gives CASSLSSRGIRAFF.

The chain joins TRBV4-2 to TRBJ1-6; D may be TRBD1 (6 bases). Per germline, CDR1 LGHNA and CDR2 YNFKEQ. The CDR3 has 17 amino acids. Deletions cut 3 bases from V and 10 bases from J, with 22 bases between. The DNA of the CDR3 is TGTGCCAGCAGCCACGCCATGGCGGGGGCGTCGAGATCACCCCTCCACTTT. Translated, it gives CASSHAMAGASRSPLHF.

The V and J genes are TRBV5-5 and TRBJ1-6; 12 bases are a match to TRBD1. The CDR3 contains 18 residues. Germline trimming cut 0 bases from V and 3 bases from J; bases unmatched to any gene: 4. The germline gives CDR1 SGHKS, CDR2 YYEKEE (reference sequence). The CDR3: CASSLEGQGAIYNSPLHF. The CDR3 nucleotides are TGTGCCAGCAGCTTGGAGGGACAGGGGGCCATCTATAATTCACCCCTCCACTTT.

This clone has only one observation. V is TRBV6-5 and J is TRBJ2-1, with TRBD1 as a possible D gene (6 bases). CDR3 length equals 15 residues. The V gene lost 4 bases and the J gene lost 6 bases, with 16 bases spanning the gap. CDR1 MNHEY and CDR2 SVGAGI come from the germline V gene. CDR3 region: CASSFDPGAANEQFF. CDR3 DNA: TGTGCCAGCAGTTTCGACCCAGGGGCTGCCAATGAGCAGTTCTTC.

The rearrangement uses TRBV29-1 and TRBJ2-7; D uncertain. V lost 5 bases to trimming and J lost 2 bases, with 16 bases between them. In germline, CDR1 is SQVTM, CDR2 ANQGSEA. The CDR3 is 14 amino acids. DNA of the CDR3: TGCAGCGTTCTTGCCGCGGCCTATCCCTACGAGCAGTACTTC. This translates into CSVLAAAYPYEQYF.

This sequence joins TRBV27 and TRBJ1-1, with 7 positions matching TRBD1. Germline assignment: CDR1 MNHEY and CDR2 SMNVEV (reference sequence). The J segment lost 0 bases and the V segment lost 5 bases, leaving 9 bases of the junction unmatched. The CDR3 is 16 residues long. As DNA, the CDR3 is TGTGCCAGCAGTCCTAACAGGGGTACTATGAACACTGAAGCTTTCTTT. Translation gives CASSPNRGTMNTEAFF.

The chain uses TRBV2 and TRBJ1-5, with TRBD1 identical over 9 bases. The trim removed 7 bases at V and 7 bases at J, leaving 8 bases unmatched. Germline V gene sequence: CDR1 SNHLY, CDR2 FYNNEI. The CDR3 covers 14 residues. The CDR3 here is CASTPGQGRQPQHF. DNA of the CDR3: TGTGCCAGCACCCCGGGACAGGGAAGGCAGCCCCAGCATTTT.

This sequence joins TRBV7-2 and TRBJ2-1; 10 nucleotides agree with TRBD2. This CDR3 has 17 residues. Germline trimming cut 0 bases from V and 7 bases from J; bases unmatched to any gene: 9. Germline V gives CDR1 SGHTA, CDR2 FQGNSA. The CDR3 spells CASSLALVAGGGNEQFF. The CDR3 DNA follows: TGTGCCAGCAGCTTAGCGCTGGTAGCGGGGGGCGGGAATGAGCAGTTCTTC.

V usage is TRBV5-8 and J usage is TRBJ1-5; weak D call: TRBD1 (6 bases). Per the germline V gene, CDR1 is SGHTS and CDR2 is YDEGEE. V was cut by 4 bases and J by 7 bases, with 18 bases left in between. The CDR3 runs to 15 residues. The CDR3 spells CASSRIGGAGQPQHF. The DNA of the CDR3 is TGTGCCAGCAGCAGGATCGGGGGGGCCGGCCAGCCCCAGCATTTT.

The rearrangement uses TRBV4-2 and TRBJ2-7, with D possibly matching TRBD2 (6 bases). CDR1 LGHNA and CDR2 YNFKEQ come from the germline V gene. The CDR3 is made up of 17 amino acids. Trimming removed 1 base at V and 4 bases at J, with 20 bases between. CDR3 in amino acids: CASSQASGTAGVYEQYF. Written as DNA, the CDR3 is TGTGCCAGCAGCCAAGCTTCCGGGACTGCCGGGGTTTACGAGCAGTACTTC.

The CDR3 nucleotides read TGTGCCAGCAGCCCCCCCGAGGCTAGCGGGGGAGCCCGCACAGATACGCAGTATTTT. Its protein product is CASSPPEASGGARTDTQYF. The V call is TRBV7-2, the J call TRBJ2-3; 10 nucleotides align to TRBD2. CDR1 SGHTA and CDR2 FQGNSA come from the germline V gene. The CDR3 consists of 19 residues. The trim removed 5 bases at V and 1 base at J, leaving 15 bases unmatched.

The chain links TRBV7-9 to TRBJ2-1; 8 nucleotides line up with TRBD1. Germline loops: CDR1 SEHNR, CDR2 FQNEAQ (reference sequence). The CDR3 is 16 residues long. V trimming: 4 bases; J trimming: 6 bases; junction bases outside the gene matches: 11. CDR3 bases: TGTGCCAGCAGCTCCACTCAGGGACAGGATTTCAATGAGCAGTTCTTC. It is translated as CASSSTQGQDFNEQFF.

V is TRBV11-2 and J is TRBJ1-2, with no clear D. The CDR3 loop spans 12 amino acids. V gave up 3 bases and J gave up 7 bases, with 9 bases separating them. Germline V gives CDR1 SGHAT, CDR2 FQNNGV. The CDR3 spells CASSFWGGGYTF. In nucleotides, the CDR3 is TGTGCCAGCAGCTTTTGGGGAGGTGGCTACACCTTC.

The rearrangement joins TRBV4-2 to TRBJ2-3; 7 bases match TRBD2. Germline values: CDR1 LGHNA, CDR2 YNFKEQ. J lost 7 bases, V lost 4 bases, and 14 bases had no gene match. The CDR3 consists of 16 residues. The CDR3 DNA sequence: TGTGCCAGCAGCCCCGTGAAGCGGGGAAGAACGTATACGCAGTATTTT. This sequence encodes CASSPVKRGRTYTQYF.

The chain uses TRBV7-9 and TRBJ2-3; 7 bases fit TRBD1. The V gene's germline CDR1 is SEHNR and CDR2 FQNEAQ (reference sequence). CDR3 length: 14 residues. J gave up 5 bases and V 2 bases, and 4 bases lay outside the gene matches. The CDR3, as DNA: TGTGCCAGCAGCTTATTACAGGGGAAAGATACGCAGTATTTT. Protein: CASSLLQGKDTQYF.

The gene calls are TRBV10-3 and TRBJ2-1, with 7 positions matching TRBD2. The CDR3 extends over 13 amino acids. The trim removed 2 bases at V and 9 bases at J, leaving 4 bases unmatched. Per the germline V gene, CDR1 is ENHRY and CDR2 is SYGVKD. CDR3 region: CAISEPSGVEQFF. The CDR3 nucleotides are TGTGCCATCAGTGAGCCCAGCGGGGTTGAGCAGTTCTTC.

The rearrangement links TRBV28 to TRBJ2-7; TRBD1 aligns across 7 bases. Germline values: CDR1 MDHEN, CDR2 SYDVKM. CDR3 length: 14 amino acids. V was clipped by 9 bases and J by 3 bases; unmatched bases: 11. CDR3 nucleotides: TGTGCCAGTATGGAACAGGGGCGAAACTACGAGCAGTACTTC. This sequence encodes CASMEQGRNYEQYF.

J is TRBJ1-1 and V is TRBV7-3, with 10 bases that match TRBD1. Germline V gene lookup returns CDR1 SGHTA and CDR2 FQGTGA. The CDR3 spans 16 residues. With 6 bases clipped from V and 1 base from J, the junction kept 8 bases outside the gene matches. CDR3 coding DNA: TGTGCCAGCAGTAGGGGACAGGGGAGCGGGAACACTGAAGCTTTCTTT. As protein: CASSRGQGSGNTEAFF.